The present T cell receptor (beta chain) was sequenced within a study of blood T cell repertoires in COVID-19. The overall study: The samples span acute and convalescent COVID-19 from the United States, Italy and Spain. From T cells, B-cell-depleted T cells, or PBMCs came the material, which was cDNA or gDNA.

Study processing details: Reference gene primer amplification gave estimated nucleated cell counts. Produced via immunoSEQ multiplex PCR; TCRdb's table is partial and in-frame only. D and trimming were read from the DNA, whereas the V and J calls and clone size are those reported in that table. Found here are about 13,000 clones, just under 80% of them singletons; the top ten hold under 35%. CDR3 length equals 17 residues. J was trimmed by 2 bases and V by 2 bases; bases with no gene match: 9. The germline V gene has CDR1 MNHEY and CDR2 SMNVEV (reference sequence). The chain recombines TRBV27 with TRBJ1-1; TRBD1 matches at 9 bases. The clonotype comes from a human donor in a cohort sampled during active COVID-19. The material sequenced was peripheral blood. CDR3 DNA sequence: TGTGCCAGCAGTTTACTCTCCCGGGGACAGGGAAACACTGAAGCTTTCTTT. It codes for CASSLLSRGQGNTEAFF.